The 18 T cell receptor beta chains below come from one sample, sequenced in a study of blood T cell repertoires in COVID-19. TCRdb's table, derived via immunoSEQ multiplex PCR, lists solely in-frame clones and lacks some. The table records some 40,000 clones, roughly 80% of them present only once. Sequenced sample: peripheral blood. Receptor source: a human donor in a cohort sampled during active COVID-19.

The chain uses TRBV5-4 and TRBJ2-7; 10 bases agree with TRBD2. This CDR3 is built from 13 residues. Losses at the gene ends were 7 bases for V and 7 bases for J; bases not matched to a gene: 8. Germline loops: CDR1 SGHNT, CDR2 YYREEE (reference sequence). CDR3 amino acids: CASGTSGVGEQYF. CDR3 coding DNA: TGTGCCAGCGGCACTAGCGGGGTTGGTGAGCAGTACTTC.

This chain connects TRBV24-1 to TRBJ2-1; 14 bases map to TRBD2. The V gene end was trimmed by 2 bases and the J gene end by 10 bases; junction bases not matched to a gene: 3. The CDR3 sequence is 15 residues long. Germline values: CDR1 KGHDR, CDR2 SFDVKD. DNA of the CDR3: TGTGCCACCAGTGATTCGAGGACTAGCGGGAGGGAGCAGTTCTTC. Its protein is CATSDSRTSGREQFF.

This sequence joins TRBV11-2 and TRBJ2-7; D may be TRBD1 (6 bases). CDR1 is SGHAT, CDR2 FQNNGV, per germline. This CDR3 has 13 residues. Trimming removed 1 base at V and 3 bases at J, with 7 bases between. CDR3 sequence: CASSLVQGYEQYF. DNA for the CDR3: TGTGCCAGCAGCTTAGTACAGGGCTACGAGCAGTACTTC.

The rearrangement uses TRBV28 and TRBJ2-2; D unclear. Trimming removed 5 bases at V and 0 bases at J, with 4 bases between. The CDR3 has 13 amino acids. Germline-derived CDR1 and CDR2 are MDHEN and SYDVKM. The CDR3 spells CASSQANTGELFF. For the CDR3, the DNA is TGTGCCAGCAGTCAGGCGAACACCGGGGAGCTGTTTTTT.

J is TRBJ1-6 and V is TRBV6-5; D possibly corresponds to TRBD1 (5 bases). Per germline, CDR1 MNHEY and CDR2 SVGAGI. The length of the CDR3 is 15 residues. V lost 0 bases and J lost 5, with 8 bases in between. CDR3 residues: CASSYSGGDNSPLHF. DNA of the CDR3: TGTGCCAGCAGTTACTCCGGGGGAGATAATTCACCCCTCCACTTT.

The CDR3 coding sequence is TGTGCCAGCAGTGAAGCCCTAGCGGGGTCGGATGAGCAGTTCTTC. Translating gives CASSEALAGSDEQFF. The chain combines TRBV25-1 with TRBJ2-1, with 9 bases aligning to TRBD2. This CDR3 is built from 15 residues. Losses at the gene ends were 2 bases for V and 8 bases for J; bases not matched to a gene: 7. The germline gives CDR1 MGHDK, CDR2 SYGVNS.

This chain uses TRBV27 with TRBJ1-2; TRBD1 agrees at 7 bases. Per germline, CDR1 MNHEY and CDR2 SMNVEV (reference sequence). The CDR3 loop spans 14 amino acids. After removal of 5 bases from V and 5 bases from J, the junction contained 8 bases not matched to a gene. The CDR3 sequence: CASSTGEDSYGYTF. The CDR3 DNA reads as TGTGCCAGCAGTACAGGGGAGGACTCGTATGGCTACACCTTC.

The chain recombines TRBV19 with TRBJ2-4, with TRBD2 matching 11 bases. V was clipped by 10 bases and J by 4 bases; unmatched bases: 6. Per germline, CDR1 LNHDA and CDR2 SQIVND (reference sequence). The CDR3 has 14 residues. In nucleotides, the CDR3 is TGTGCCACTTTAGCGGGAGGGGAGAAAAACATTCAGTACTTC. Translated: CATLAGGEKNIQYF.

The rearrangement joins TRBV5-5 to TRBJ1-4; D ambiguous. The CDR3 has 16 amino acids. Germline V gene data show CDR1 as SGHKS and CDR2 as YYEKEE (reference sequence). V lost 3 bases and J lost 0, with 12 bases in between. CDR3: CASSSGLHATNEKLFF. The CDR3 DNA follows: TGTGCCAGCAGCTCCGGACTCCATGCAACTAATGAAAAACTGTTTTTT.

The CDR3 protein is CASSYKGRHSDTQYF. CDR3 bases: TGTGCCAGCAGTTACAAGGGGCGCCACTCAGATACGCAGTATTTT. The J gene is TRBJ2-3, the V gene TRBV6-5, with TRBD1 as a possible D gene (5 bases). CDR1 MNHEY and CDR2 SVGAGI come from the germline V gene. V shed 2 bases and J shed 4 bases, with 13 bases lying between them. CDR3 length: 15 residues.

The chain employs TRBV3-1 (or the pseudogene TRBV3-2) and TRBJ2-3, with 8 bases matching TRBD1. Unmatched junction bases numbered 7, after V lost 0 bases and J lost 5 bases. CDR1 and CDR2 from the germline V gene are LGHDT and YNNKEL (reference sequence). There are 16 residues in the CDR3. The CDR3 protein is CASSQERTGIRDTQYF. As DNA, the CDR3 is TGTGCCAGCAGCCAAGAACGGACAGGGATCAGAGATACGCAGTATTTT.

CDR3 DNA: TGTGCCAGCAGTGAAGTTACCGGGTCTGAAGCTTTCTTT. Amino acids: CASSEVTGSEAFF. The chain combines TRBV6-1 with TRBJ1-1; D gene uncertain. Trimming stripped 1 base from V and 6 bases from J, with 9 bases between. The CDR3 is 13 residues long. Germline values: CDR1 MNHNS, CDR2 SASEGT.

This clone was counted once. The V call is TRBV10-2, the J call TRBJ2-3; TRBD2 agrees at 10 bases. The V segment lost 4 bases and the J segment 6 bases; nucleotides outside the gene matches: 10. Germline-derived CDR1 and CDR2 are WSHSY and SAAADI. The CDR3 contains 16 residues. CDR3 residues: CASSVGASGSWDTQYF. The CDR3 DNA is TGCGCCAGCAGTGTTGGGGCTAGCGGGAGTTGGGATACGCAGTATTTT.

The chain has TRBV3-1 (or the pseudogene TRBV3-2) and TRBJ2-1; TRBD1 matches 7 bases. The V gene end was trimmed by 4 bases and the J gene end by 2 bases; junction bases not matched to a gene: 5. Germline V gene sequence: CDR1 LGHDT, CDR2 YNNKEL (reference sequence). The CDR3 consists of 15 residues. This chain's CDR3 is CASSPSGTAYNEQFF. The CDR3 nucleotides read TGTGCCAGCAGCCCGTCCGGGACAGCCTACAATGAGCAGTTCTTC.

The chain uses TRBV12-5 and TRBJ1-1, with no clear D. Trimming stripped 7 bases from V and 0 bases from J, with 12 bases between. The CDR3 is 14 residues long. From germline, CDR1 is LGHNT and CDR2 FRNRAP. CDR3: CASEVRGMNTEAFF. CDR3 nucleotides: TGTGCTAGTGAGGTAAGAGGGATGAACACTGAAGCTTTCTTT.

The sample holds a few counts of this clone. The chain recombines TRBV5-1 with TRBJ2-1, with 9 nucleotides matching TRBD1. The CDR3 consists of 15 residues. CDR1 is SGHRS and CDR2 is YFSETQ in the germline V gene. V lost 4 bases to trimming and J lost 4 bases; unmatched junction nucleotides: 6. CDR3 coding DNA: TGCGCCAGCAGCGTTGGACAGGGGTCTTACAATGAGCAGTTCTTC. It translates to CASSVGQGSYNEQFF.

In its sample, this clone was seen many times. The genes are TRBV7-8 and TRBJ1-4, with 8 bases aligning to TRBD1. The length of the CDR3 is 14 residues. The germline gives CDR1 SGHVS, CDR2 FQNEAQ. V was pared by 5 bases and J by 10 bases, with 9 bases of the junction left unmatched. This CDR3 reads CASSLGQGAGKLFF. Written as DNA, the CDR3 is TGTGCCAGCAGCCTAGGTCAGGGGGCAGGAAAACTGTTTTTT.

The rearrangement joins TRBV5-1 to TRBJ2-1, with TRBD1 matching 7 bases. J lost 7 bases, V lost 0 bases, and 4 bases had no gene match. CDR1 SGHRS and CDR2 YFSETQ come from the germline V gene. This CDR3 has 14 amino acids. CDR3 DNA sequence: TGCGCCAGCAGCTTGGCCTGGGGACAGAATGAGCAGTTCTTC. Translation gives CASSLAWGQNEQFF.